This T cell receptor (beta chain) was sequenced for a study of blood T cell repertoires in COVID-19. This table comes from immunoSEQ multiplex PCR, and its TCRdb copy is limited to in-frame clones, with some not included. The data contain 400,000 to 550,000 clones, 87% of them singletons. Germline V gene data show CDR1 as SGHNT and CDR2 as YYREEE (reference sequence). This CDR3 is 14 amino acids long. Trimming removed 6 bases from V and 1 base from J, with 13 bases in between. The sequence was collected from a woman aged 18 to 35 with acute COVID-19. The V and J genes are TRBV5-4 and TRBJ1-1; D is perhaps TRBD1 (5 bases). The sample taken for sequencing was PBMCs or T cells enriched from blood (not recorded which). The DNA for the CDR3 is TGTGCCAGCACCCAGACAGAAACGAACACTGAAGCTTTCTTT. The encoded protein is CASTQTETNTEAFF.